What follows are 25 T cell receptor beta chains derived from one specimen sequenced in a study of T cell changes during pregnancy in multiple sclerosis. The method was immunoSEQ multiplex PCR; TCRdb's version includes in-frame clones alone and lacks a portion of them. The sample holds over 40,000 clones, 75% to 90% seen once. The sample here was peripheral blood, taken in the first trimester of pregnancy. These receptor sequences come from a female donor in good health, enrolled as a control in a pregnancy study.

The chain has TRBV10-1 and TRBJ1-4; a possible D gene is TRBD1 (6 bases). CDR1 is WNHNN and CDR2 is SYGVQD in the germline V gene (reference sequence). The V end lost 6 bases, the J end lost 3 bases, and 20 bases lay between the germline ends. The length of the CDR3 is 17 residues. The CDR3 loop reads CASRGNRDRPPNEKLFF. CDR3 coding DNA: TGCGCCAGCAGGGGGAACAGGGATCGACCCCCTAATGAAAAACTGTTTTTT.

The rearrangement joins TRBV6-1 to TRBJ2-7, with a possible D match to TRBD1 (5 bases). This CDR3 is built from 13 residues. CDR1 MNHNS and CDR2 SASEGT come from the germline V gene. The ends were cut back, 6 bases at V and 1 base at J, with 10 bases in the middle. CDR3 region: CASRGRRSYEQYF. The CDR3 region has the DNA TGTGCCAGCAGGGGGCGCCGATCCTACGAGCAGTACTTC.

This CDR3 is CASTEGLAGGPYEQYF. CDR3 in DNA: TGCGCCAGCACCGAAGGACTAGCGGGAGGGCCCTACGAGCAGTACTTC. The chain employs TRBV10-2 and TRBJ2-7, with 15 bases aligning to TRBD2. Germline CDR1 is WSHSY and CDR2 is SAAADI. Trimming at V came to 7 bases and at J to 2 bases, leaving 6 bases not matched to a gene. This CDR3 has 16 amino acids.

The chain uses TRBV11-2 and TRBJ2-1, with 8 bases fitting TRBD2. The CDR3 spans 15 residues. Germline V CDR1 and CDR2: SGHAT, FQNNGV. V gave up 6 bases and J gave up 2 bases; unmatched junction bases: 6. CDR3: CASSMLAGAYNEQFF. Written as DNA, the CDR3 is TGTGCCAGCAGTATGCTAGCGGGCGCCTACAATGAGCAGTTCTTC.

This clone was picked up one time. This chain connects TRBV10-3 to TRBJ2-7, with TRBD2 matching 11 bases. The germline V gene has CDR1 ENHRY and CDR2 SYGVKD. The ends lost 2 bases at V and 7 bases at J; junction bases unmatched: 7. This CDR3 is built from 15 residues. The CDR3, as DNA: TGTGCCATCAGTGAGACTAGCGGGGGCCGGGGGGAGCAGTACTTC. It encodes CAISETSGGRGEQYF.

This sequence joins TRBV7-2 and TRBJ1-2; 9 bases agree with TRBD1. This CDR3 is built from 16 residues. After removal of 5 bases from V and 3 bases from J, the junction contained 10 bases not matched to a gene. Germline values: CDR1 SGHTA, CDR2 FQGNSA. DNA for the CDR3: TGTGCCAGCAGCCGGACCGGGACAGGGTCGGACTATGGCTACACCTTC. Residues: CASSRTGTGSDYGYTF.

V gene TRBV7-3 combines with J gene TRBJ1-6, with TRBD1 matching over 9 bases. V lost 5 bases, J lost 9 bases, and 5 bases stayed unmatched. This CDR3 has 14 residues. Germline CDR1 and CDR2: SGHTA and FQGTGA. CDR3 sequence (DNA): TGTGCCAGCAGCCCCGGGACAGGGACTTCACCCCTCCACTTT. Amino acid sequence: CASSPGTGTSPLHF.

This clone showed up just once. V gene TRBV5-6 combines with J gene TRBJ2-5; TRBD1 might be the D (5 bases). The CDR3 spans 14 residues. Germline CDR1 is SGHDT and CDR2 is YYEEEE. V shed 4 bases and J shed 3 bases, with 13 bases lying between them. CDR3 DNA: TGTGCCAGCAGCGAGCAGGGTGTTAAAGAGACCCAGTACTTC. Amino acid sequence: CASSEQGVKETQYF.

CDR3 amino acids: CASSARQGKNEKLFF. For the CDR3, the DNA is TGTGCCAGCAGTGCCCGACAGGGCAAAAATGAAAAACTGTTTTTT. The V call is TRBV2, the J call TRBJ1-4; 7 nucleotides agree with TRBD1. Germline V gene lookup returns CDR1 SNHLY and CDR2 FYNNEI. This CDR3 is 15 amino acids long. Germline trimming cut 4 bases from V and 5 bases from J; bases unmatched to any gene: 7.

This chain uses TRBV28 with TRBJ1-1; 11 positions agree with TRBD1. CDR1 and CDR2 from the germline V gene are MDHEN and SYDVKM. CDR3 length equals 14 residues. The ends lost 4 bases at V and 6 bases at J; junction bases unmatched: 4. CDR3 sequence reads: CASSSPGQGAEAFF. The CDR3 DNA is TGTGCCAGCAGTTCTCCGGGACAGGGGGCTGAAGCTTTCTTT.

This chain joins TRBV5-5 and TRBJ1-1; no firm D call. V lost 2 bases, J lost 5 bases, and 10 bases lay in between. The CDR3 has 13 amino acids. The germline gives CDR1 SGHKS, CDR2 YYEKEE (reference sequence). DNA of the CDR3: TGTGCCAGCAGCTTTTTAGGGAGGACTGAAGCTTTCTTT. Its protein product is CASSFLGRTEAFF. The complete variable domain, with remaining parts taken from reference TRBV5-5 and TRBJ1-1, reads DAGVTQSPTHLIKTRGQQVTLRCSPISGHKSVSWYQQVLGQGPQFIFQYYEKEERGRGNFPDRFSARQFPNYSSELNVNALLLGDSALYLCASSFLGRTEAFFGQGTRLTVV.

This clone was detected only once. The chain is built from TRBV19 and TRBJ1-1; the D gene is possibly TRBD1 (6 bases). V lost 4 bases and J lost 0, with 12 bases in between. This CDR3 has 15 residues. CDR1 and CDR2 (germline): LNHDA, SQIVND (reference sequence). CDR3 amino acids: CASSRRTAMNTEAFF. In DNA form, the CDR3 reads TGTGCCAGTAGTAGACGGACAGCTATGAACACTGAAGCTTTCTTT.

This chain connects TRBV18 to TRBJ2-1; D gene ambiguous. Germline loops: CDR1 KGHSH, CDR2 LQKENI. The V end lost 3 bases, the J end lost 6 bases, and 3 bases lay between the germline ends. This CDR3 is 11 amino acids long. CDR3 region: CASSPSNEQFF. The CDR3 DNA follows: TGTGCCAGCTCACCTAGCAATGAGCAGTTCTTC.

Turning to this clone: Different DNA sequences within this sample yield the same CDR3. The V call is TRBV6-1, the J call TRBJ2-7; maybe TRBD1 (5 bases). This CDR3 has 16 residues. Germline CDR1 MNHNS, CDR2 SASEGT. The germline V and J ends were trimmed by 3 bases and 1 base, with 16 bases remaining between them. CDR3 coding DNA: TGTGCCAGCAGTGAGTCCCCAGGGTCTGGGTCCTACGAGCAGTACTTC. This codes for CASSESPGSGSYEQYF.

V is TRBV5-1 and J is TRBJ2-4; D perhaps matches TRBD1 (6 bases). The CDR3 spans 15 residues. V was clipped by 1 base and J by 3 bases, with 11 bases between them. CDR1 is SGHRS, CDR2 YFSETQ, per germline. The CDR3 coding sequence is TGCGCCAGCAGCTTGAAGGCAGGGGACAAAAACATTCAGTACTTC. Protein product: CASSLKAGDKNIQYF.

The chain combines TRBV7-9 with TRBJ1-2; the match to TRBD1 covers 7 bases. The CDR3 length is 14 residues. CDR1 is SEHNR and CDR2 is FQNEAQ in the germline V gene (reference sequence). J was trimmed by 6 bases and V by 1 base; bases with no gene match: 5. CDR3 sequence (DNA): TGTGCCAGCAGCTTAGGCGACAGGGCGGATGGCTACACCTTC. Translation: CASSLGDRADGYTF.

The chain uses TRBV6-1 and TRBJ1-2; the D gene is possibly TRBD1 (6 bases). The CDR3 totals 16 residues. Trimming left V 0 bases short and J 4 bases short, with 15 bases between. Germline V gives CDR1 MNHNS, CDR2 SASEGT. The CDR3: CASSEAPGVGTYGYTF. In DNA, the CDR3 is TGTGCCAGCAGTGAAGCCCCAGGGGTGGGGACCTATGGCTACACCTTC.

This clone is medium-sized by share. V and J are TRBV19 and TRBJ2-7; 14 bases are a match to TRBD2. Germline V gene data show CDR1 as LNHDA and CDR2 as SQIVND (reference sequence). V lost 3 bases to trimming and J lost 5 bases; unmatched junction nucleotides: 6. This CDR3 is built from 16 residues. In DNA, the CDR3 is TGTGCCAGTAGTATGGGACTAGCGGGGGCCAGGGACGAGCAGTACTTC. It yields the protein CASSMGLAGARDEQYF.

V and J are TRBV7-9 and TRBJ2-7; TRBD2 aligns across 11 bases. Germline assignment: CDR1 SEHNR and CDR2 FQNEAQ (reference sequence). The CDR3 has 15 residues. The J segment lost 0 bases and the V segment lost 5 bases, leaving 3 bases of the junction unmatched. CDR3 bases: TGTGCCAGCAGCATCGGGACTAGCGGCTCCTACGAGCAGTACTTC. Translated, it gives CASSIGTSGSYEQYF.

The genes are TRBV28 and TRBJ1-2, with 9 bases aligning to TRBD1. Germline V gives CDR1 MDHEN, CDR2 SYDVKM. This CDR3 contains 14 residues. Trimming cost V 8 bases and J 7 bases; bases outside gene matches: 11. This chain's CDR3 is CASEGTGTLTGYTF. Here the CDR3 DNA reads TGTGCCAGCGAGGGGACAGGGACACTCACTGGCTACACCTTC.

The V gene is TRBV5-1, the J gene TRBJ2-5; 15 bases are a match to TRBD2. This CDR3 spans 16 amino acids. J was trimmed by 2 bases and V by 3 bases; bases with no gene match: 2. Germline-derived CDR1 and CDR2 are SGHRS and YFSETQ. The CDR3 spells CASSWGLAGGQETQYF. The CDR3 nucleotides read TGCGCCAGCAGCTGGGGACTAGCGGGGGGACAAGAGACCCAGTACTTC.

The chain employs TRBV6-1 and TRBJ2-1, with 8 bases aligning to TRBD2. The CDR3 is made up of 18 amino acids. The V gene end was trimmed by 2 bases and the J gene end by 9 bases; junction bases not matched to a gene: 18. Germline CDR1 MNHNS, CDR2 SASEGT. CDR3 protein: CASSEKESGRDIWGEQFF. CDR3 nucleotides: TGTGCCAGCAGTGAAAAAGAGTCCGGGAGGGACATCTGGGGTGAGCAGTTCTTC.

This chain links TRBV4-3 with TRBJ2-7; TRBD2 aligns across 10 bases. This CDR3 spans 16 amino acids. The trim removed 0 bases at V and 4 bases at J, leaving 6 bases unmatched. Per the germline V gene, CDR1 is LGHNA and CDR2 is YSLEER. CDR3 in amino acids: CASSQDHLAGAYEQYF. As DNA, the CDR3 is TGCGCCAGCAGCCAAGATCACCTAGCGGGGGCTTACGAGCAGTACTTC.

The V and J genes are TRBV27 and TRBJ2-5; weak D call: TRBD1 (6 bases). The germline V gene has CDR1 MNHEY and CDR2 SMNVEV (reference sequence). Trimming shortened V by 6 bases and J by 5 bases, and 13 bases separated the two germline ends. The CDR3 runs 13 residues. This CDR3 is CASRPGTSETQYF. The CDR3 DNA sequence: TGTGCCAGCAGACCCGGGACATCCGAGACCCAGTACTTC.

The DNA of the CDR3 is TGTGCCAGCAGCGTAAACCAGGGGTATTCACCCCTCCACTTT. It translates to CASSVNQGYSPLHF. The chain combines TRBV9 with TRBJ1-6; weak D call: TRBD1 (6 bases). This CDR3 is built from 14 residues. The V end lost 1 base, the J end lost 8 bases, and 10 bases lay between the germline ends. Germline V lookup: CDR1 SGDLS, CDR2 YYNGEE.